A single sample is the source of the 16 T cell receptor beta chains below, sequenced in a study of early T cells in non-severe SARS-CoV-2 infection. Each CDR3 protein gets one entry after TCRdb re-called the 5' RACE reads with MiXCR. The sample gives some 98,000 distinct CDR3 sequences, around 17% of which show up once; 1.3% is in the top ten. Material for sequencing was whole blood. All receptors come from an adult who was a healthcare worker with PCR-confirmed SARS-CoV-2 infection or an uninfected control (not recorded which).

The chain is built from TRBV12-3 or TRBV12-4 and TRBJ1-2; D uncertain. V shed 5 bases and J shed 2 bases, with 6 bases lying between them. This CDR3 has 12 amino acids. CDR3 in DNA: TGTGCCAGCAGTCCCGTAAACTATGGCTACACCTTC. Protein product: CASSPVNYGYTF.

This clonotype appeared a few times. The chain couples TRBV15 to TRBJ1-5; D may be TRBD1 (6 bases). Germline assignment: CDR1 LNHNV and CDR2 YYDKDF (reference sequence). Trimming pared 3 bases from V and 3 bases from J, leaving 12 bases between. The CDR3 is 15 amino acids. The CDR3 bases are TGTGCCACCAGCAGCGAAGGACAGAACAATCAGCCCCAGCATTTT. As protein: CATSSEGQNNQPQHF.

This clonotype has at least ten counts. The rearrangement uses TRBV2 and TRBJ2-1; 12 bases fit TRBD2. Per germline, CDR1 SNHLY and CDR2 FYNNEI. The CDR3 length is 15 residues. Trimming at V came to 6 bases and at J to 7 bases, leaving 7 bases not matched to a gene. The CDR3 DNA is TGTGCCAGCAGCCCTAGCGGGGGGGCCGGTAATGAGCAGTTCTTC. This encodes CASSPSGGAGNEQFF.

This clonotype was seen only a few times. This chain connects TRBV5-5 to TRBJ1-1; 9 bases map to TRBD1. The CDR3 spans 16 residues. Trimming removed 7 bases from V and 4 bases from J; junction bases left unmatched: 14. Per germline, CDR1 SGHKS and CDR2 YYEKEE (reference sequence). CDR3 sequence reads: CASVTGTGSGATEAFF. Written as DNA, the CDR3 is TGTGCCAGCGTCACCGGGACAGGGTCTGGGGCCACTGAAGCTTTCTTT.

This clonotype was counted a few times. The CDR3 loop is CSAPHHGTEAFF. DNA of the CDR3: TGCAGTGCCCCGCACCACGGCACTGAAGCTTTCTTT. The V and J genes are TRBV20-1 and TRBJ1-1; no clear D. CDR1 and CDR2 from the germline V gene are DFQATT and SNEGSKA (reference sequence). V was cut by 6 bases and J by 4 bases, with 12 bases left in between. The CDR3 length is 12 residues.

In its sample, this clonotype was seen a few times. The gene calls are TRBV20-1 and TRBJ1-2; D call uncertain. V was shortened by 3 bases and J by 2 bases, with 16 bases between the two germline ends. CDR1 and CDR2 (germline): DFQATT, SNEGSKA (reference sequence). This CDR3 region has 15 residues. The CDR3 here is CSASGSSRINYGYTF. For the CDR3, the DNA is TGCAGTGCTAGTGGAAGCTCGCGGATAAACTATGGCTACACCTTC.

The rearrangement links TRBV12-3 or TRBV12-4 to TRBJ2-5; 8 bases fit TRBD2. The ends lost 7 bases at V and 2 bases at J; junction bases unmatched: 18. The CDR3 is 18 residues long. The CDR3, as DNA: TGTGCCAGCATCCTAGCGAGGCGAGGACTAGCAGAACAAGAGACCCAGTACTTC. Protein product: CASILARRGLAEQETQYF.

This rearrangement joins TRBV7-9 to TRBJ2-3; 11 bases line up with TRBD2. Germline lookup yields CDR1 SEHNR and CDR2 FQNEAQ (reference sequence). The junction had 4 bases not matched to a gene; V was cut back by 6 bases and J by 5 bases. The CDR3 length is 14 residues. In DNA, the CDR3 is TGTGCCAGCAGAATGACTAGCGGGAAAGATACGCAGTATTTT. It specifies CASRMTSGKDTQYF.

This clonotype came up a few times. This sequence joins TRBV4-2 and TRBJ2-2; no reliable D call. Trimming left V 3 bases short and J 4 bases short, with 15 bases between. The CDR3 contains 16 residues. Germline V gene sequence: CDR1 LGHNA, CDR2 YNFKEQ. The CDR3 DNA is TGTGCCAGCAGCCATCCCGTGGGGTCGAGCACCGGGGAGCTGTTTTTT. It is translated as CASSHPVGSSTGELFF.

CDR3 DNA sequence: TGTGCCAGCAGCCCCGGAGGAGGGCGGATCGGGACCTCATCAGGGCTAACGCAGTATTTT. Residues: CASSPGGGRIGTSSGLTQYF. This sequence joins TRBV7-2 and TRBJ2-3; perhaps TRBD2 as D (6 bases). Looked up from germline, CDR1 is SGHTA and CDR2 is FQGNSA. V lost 5 bases and J lost 9, with 36 bases in between. This CDR3 comprises 20 residues.

CDR3 in amino acids: CASSPGTGEETQYF. The CDR3 nucleotides read TGTGCCAGCTCCCCCGGGACAGGGGAGGAGACCCAGTACTTC. The V and J genes are TRBV18 and TRBJ2-5, with 10 bases aligning to TRBD1. The CDR3 is made up of 14 amino acids. Looked up from germline, CDR1 is KGHSH and CDR2 is LQKENI. With V trimmed by 6 bases and J by 5 bases, 6 bases remained unmatched. Full variable domain (remainder filled in from reference TRBV18 and TRBJ2-5): NAGVMQNPRHLVRRRGQEARLRCSPMKGHSHVYWYRQLPEEGLKFMVYLQKENIIDESGMPKERFSAEFPKEGPSILRIQQVVRGDSAAYFCASSPGTGEETQYFGPGTRLLVL.

The rearrangement uses TRBV27 and TRBJ1-1; D call uncertain. The CDR3 sequence is 15 residues long. The ends were cut back, 0 bases at V and 7 bases at J, with 15 bases in the middle. Germline V gives CDR1 MNHEY, CDR2 SMNVEV (reference sequence). Here the CDR3 DNA reads TGTGCCAGCAGTTTATCGACTTCAGCTGATGATGAAGCTTTCTTT. Its protein is CASSLSTSADDEAFF.

Many counts were recorded for this clonotype. This rearrangement joins TRBV9 to TRBJ2-6; D is unclear. Germline V lookup: CDR1 SGDLS, CDR2 YYNGEE. V was trimmed by 4 bases and J by 2 bases, leaving 7 bases between them. There are 14 residues in the CDR3. The CDR3: CASSQVTGANVLTF. Written as DNA, the CDR3 is TGTGCCAGCAGCCAAGTAACTGGGGCCAACGTCCTGACTTTC. Drawing the rest from reference TRBV9 and TRBJ2-6, the complete variable domain is DSGVTQTPKHLITATGQRVTLRCSPRSGDLSVYWYQQSLDQGLQFLIQYYNGEERAKGNILERFSAQQFPDLHSELNLSSLELGDSALYFCASSQVTGANVLTFGAGSRLTVL.

The chain couples TRBV14 to TRBJ2-7; D remains ambiguous. The V gene lost 1 base and the J gene lost 5 bases, with 15 bases spanning the gap. Looked up from germline, CDR1 is SGHDN and CDR2 is FVKESK. The CDR3 consists of 15 residues. The CDR3 reads CASSQVVVLTHEQYF. The CDR3 DNA sequence: TGTGCCAGCAGCCAAGTGGTAGTACTGACGCACGAGCAGTACTTC.

This clonotype came up a few times. The chain links TRBV6-5 to TRBJ2-5; D might be TRBD1 (6 bases). This CDR3 spans 16 amino acids. With 2 bases removed from V and 1 base from J, the gap between germline ends came to 14 bases. Germline V CDR1 and CDR2: MNHEY, SVGAGI. This chain's CDR3 is CASSYDTGMAQETQYF. The DNA for the CDR3 is TGTGCCAGCAGTTACGACACAGGGATGGCCCAAGAGACCCAGTACTTC.

This clonotype was counted a few times. The rearrangement joins TRBV12-3 or TRBV12-4 to TRBJ2-2, with 8 nucleotides matching TRBD1. The CDR3 length is 16 residues. V shed 7 bases, J shed 0 bases, and the junction held 7 bases outside the gene matches. CDR3 sequence reads: CASNHRDRPNTGELFF. The DNA for the CDR3 is TGTGCCAGCAACCACCGGGACAGGCCGAACACCGGGGAGCTGTTTTTT.